This T cell receptor (beta chain) was retrieved from a study of shared clonotypes between healthy human individuals. Some clones are missing from TCRdb's copy, which holds only in-frame ones; the method was immunoSEQ multiplex PCR. Of around 510,000 clones detected, approximately 95% appear once; the ten largest clones hold around 0.067%. The CDR3 spans 15 residues. Per the germline V gene, CDR1 is MNHEY and CDR2 is SMNVEV (reference sequence). J lost 0 bases, V lost 5 bases, and 5 bases had no gene match. Sequencing was done on a sample of naive CD4+ T cells sorted from blood. Sample subset: CD45RA+ positively selected. J is TRBJ1-2 and V is TRBV27; 8 bases align to TRBD1. This receptor was taken from a young woman in good health. The CDR3 nucleotides read TGTGCCAGCAGTGGAGGACAGGGAACTAACTATGGCTACACCTTC. It specifies CASSGGQGTNYGYTF.